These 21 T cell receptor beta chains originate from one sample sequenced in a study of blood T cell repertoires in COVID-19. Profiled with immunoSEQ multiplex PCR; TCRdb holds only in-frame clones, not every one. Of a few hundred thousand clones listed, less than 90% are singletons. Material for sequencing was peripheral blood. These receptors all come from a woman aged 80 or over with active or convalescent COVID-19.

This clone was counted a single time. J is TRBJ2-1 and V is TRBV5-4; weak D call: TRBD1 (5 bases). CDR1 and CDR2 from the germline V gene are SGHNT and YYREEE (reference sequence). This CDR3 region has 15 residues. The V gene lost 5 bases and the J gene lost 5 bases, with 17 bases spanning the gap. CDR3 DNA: TGTGCCAGCAGGTTAGATTCCGACAGCCACAATGAGCAGTTCTTC. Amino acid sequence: CASRLDSDSHNEQFF.

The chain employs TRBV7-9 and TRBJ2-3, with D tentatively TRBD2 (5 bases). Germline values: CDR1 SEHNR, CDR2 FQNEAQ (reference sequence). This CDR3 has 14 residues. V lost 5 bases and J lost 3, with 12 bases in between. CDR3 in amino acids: CASSPRGSTDTQYF. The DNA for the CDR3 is TGTGCCAGCAGCCCCCGGGGTAGTACAGATACGCAGTATTTT.

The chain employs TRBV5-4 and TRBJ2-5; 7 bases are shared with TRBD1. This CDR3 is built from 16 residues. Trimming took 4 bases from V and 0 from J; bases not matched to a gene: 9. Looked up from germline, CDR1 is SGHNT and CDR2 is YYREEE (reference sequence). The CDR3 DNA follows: TGTGCCAGCAGCGGATCAGGGGGTTTAAACCAAGAGACCCAGTACTTC. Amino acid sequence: CASSGSGGLNQETQYF.

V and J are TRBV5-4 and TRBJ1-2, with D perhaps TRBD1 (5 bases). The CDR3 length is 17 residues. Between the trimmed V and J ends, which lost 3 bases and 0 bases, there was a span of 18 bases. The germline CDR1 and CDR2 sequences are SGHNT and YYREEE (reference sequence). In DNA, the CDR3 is TGTGCCAGCAGCTCGAACATTGGGACGGGAGCTAACTATGGCTACACCTTC. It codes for CASSSNIGTGANYGYTF.

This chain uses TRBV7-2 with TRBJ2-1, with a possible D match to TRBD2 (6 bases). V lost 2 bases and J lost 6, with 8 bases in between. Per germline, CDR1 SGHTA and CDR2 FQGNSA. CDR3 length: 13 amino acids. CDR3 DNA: TGTGCCAGCAGCTTAACCGGGAGCAATGAGCAGTTCTTC. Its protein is CASSLTGSNEQFF.

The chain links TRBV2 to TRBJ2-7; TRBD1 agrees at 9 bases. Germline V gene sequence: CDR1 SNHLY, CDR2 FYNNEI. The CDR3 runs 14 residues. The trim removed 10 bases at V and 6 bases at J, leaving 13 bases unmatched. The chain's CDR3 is CAILAQDRGPEQYF. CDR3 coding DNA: TGTGCCATCCTGGCCCAGGACAGGGGCCCCGAGCAGTACTTC. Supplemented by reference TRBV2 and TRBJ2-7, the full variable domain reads EPEVTQTPSHQVTQMGQEVILRCVPISNHLYFYWYRQILGQKVEFLVSFYNNEISEKSEIFDDQFSVERPDGSNFTLKIRSTKLEDSAMYFCAILAQDRGPEQYFGPGTRLTVT.

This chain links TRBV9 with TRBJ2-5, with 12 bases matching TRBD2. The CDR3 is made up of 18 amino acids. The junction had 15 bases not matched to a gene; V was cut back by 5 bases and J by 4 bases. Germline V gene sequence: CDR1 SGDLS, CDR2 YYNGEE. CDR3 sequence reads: CASSFGSSGRGSAETQYF. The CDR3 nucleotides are TGTGCCAGCAGTTTCGGTTCTAGCGGGAGGGGGTCCGCAGAGACCCAGTACTTC.

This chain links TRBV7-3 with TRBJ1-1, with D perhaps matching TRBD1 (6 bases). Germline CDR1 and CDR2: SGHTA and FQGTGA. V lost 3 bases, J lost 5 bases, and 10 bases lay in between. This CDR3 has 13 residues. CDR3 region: CASSFFQGTEAFF. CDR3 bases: TGTGCCAGCAGCTTTTTCCAGGGGACTGAAGCTTTCTTT. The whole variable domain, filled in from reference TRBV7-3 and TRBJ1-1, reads GAGVSQTPSNKVTEKGKYVELRCDPISGHTALYWYRQSLGQGPEFLIYFQGTGAADDSGLPNDRFFAVRPEGSVSTLKIQRTERGDSAVYLCASSFFQGTEAFFGQGTRLTVV.

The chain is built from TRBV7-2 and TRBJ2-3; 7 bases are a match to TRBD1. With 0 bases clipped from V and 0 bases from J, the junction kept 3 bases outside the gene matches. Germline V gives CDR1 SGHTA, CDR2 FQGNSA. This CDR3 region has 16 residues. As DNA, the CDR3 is TGTGCCAGCAGCTTAGCCGGGACAGTTAGCACAGATACGCAGTATTTT. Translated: CASSLAGTVSTDTQYF. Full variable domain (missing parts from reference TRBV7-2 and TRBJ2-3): GAGVSQSPSNKVTEKGKDVELRCDPISGHTALYWYRQSLGQGLEFLIYFQGNSAPDKSGLPSDRFSAERTGGSVSTLTIQRTQQEDSAVYLCASSLAGTVSTDTQYFGPGTRLTVL.

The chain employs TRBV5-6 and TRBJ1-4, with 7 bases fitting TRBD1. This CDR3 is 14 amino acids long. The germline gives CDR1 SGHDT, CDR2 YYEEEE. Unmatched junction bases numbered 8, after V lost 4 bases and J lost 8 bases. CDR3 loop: CASSIQGSREKLFF. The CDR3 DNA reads TGTGCCAGCAGCATACAGGGGTCTCGAGAAAAACTGTTTTTT.

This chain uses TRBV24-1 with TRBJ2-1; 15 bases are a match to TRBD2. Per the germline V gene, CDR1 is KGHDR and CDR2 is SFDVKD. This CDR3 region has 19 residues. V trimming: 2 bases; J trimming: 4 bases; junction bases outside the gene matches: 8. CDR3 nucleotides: TGTGCCACCAGTGATTCTGGACTAGCGGGGGGGATCGGGTACAATGAGCAGTTCTTC. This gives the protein CATSDSGLAGGIGYNEQFF.

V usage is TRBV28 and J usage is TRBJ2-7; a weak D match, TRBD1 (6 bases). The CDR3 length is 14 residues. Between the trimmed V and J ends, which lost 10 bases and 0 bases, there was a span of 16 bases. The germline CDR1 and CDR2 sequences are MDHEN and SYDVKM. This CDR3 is CATGLTGNSYEQYF. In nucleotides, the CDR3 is TGTGCCACCGGACTCACAGGGAACTCCTACGAGCAGTACTTC.

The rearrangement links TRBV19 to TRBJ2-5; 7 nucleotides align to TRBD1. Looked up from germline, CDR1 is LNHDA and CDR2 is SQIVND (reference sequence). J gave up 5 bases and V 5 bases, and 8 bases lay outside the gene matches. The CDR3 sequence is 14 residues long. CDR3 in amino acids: CASSLNRGQETQYF. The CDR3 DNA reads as TGTGCCAGTAGTTTAAACAGGGGTCAGGAGACCCAGTACTTC.

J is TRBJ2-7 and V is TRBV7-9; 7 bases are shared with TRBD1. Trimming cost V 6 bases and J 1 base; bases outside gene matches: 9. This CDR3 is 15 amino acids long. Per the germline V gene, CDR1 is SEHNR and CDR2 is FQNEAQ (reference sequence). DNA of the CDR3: TGTGCCAGCAGTCGGACCGGGACAGAGTCCTACGAGCAGTACTTC. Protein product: CASSRTGTESYEQYF.

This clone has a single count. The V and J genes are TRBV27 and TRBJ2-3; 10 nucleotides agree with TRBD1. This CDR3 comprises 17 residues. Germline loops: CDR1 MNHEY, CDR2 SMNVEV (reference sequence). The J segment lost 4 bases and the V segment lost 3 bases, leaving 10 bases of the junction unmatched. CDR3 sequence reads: CASSLFVPGQGSDTQYF. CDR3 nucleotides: TGTGCCAGCAGTTTGTTCGTTCCGGGACAGGGGTCAGATACGCAGTATTTT.

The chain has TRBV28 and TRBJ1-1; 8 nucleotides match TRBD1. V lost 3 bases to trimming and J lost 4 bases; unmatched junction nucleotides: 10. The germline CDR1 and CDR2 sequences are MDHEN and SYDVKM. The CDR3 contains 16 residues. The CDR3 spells CASSLVQGAGGTEAFF. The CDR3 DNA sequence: TGTGCCAGCAGTTTGGTGCAGGGGGCAGGGGGCACTGAAGCTTTCTTT.

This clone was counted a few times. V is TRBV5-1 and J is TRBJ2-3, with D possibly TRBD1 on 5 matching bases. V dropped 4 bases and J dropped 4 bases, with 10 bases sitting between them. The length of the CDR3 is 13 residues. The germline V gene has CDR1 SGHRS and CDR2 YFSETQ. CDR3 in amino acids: CASSPDRADTQYF. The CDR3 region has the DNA TGCGCCAGCAGCCCTGACAGAGCAGATACGCAGTATTTT.

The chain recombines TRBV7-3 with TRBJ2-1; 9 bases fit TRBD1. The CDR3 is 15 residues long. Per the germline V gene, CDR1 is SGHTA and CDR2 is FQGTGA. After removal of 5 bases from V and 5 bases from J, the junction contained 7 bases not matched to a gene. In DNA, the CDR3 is TGTGCCAGCAGCGCCGGGACAGGGTCCGACAATGAGCAGTTCTTC. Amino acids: CASSAGTGSDNEQFF.

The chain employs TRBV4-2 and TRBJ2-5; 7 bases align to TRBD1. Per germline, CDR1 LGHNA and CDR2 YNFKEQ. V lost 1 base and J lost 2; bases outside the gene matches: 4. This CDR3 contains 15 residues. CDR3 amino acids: CASSQGQGQQETQYF. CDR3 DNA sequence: TGTGCCAGCAGCCAAGGGCAGGGACAGCAAGAGACCCAGTACTTC.

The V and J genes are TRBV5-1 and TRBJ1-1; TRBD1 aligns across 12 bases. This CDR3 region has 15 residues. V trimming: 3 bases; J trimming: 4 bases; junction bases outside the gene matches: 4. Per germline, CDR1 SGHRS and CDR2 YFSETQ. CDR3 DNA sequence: TGCGCCAGCAGCTGTGGGACAGGGGGCGGCACTGAAGCTTTCTTT. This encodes CASSCGTGGGTEAFF.

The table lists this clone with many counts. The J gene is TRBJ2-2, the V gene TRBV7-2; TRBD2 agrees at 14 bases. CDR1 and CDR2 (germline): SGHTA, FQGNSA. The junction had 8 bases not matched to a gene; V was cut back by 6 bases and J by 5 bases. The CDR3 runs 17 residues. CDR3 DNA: TGTGCCAGCAGTTGGGGACTAGCGGGAGAGATAACCGGGGAGCTGTTTTTT. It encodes CASSWGLAGEITGELFF.